The present entry profiles one T cell receptor (beta chain) with its context. Per sample, a minimum of 6 million PBMCs were isolated. These data belong to a study of blood T cells in healthy people across ages. This CDR3 contains 15 residues. Trimming at V came to 4 bases and at J to 2 bases, leaving 0 bases not matched to a gene. Germline CDR1 is ENHRY and CDR2 is SYGVKD. For the second PCR, which ran for about 7 to 12 cycles, a sample-barcoded 5' primer and a J-beta primer mix were used. Each sample provided no less than 2.5 million CDR3-containing paired-end reads. MiXCR, run by TCRdb on the 5' RACE reads, gives a single entry per CDR3 protein. The table records approximately 780,000 distinct CDR3 sequences, under 30% of them present only once. The same data also contributed to another study, on T cells of mothers and their children. That study reports: Nine systemically healthy Caucasian donors: three mothers, six children.

The chain carries TRBV10-3 and TRBJ2-6; 9 nucleotides agree with TRBD1. The sequencing input was blood. This TCR derives from a boy under 18 in good health. The CDR3 spells CAISGQGAGANVLTF. The CDR3 bases are TGTGCCATCAGTGGACAGGGGGCTGGGGCCAACGTCCTGACTTTC.